What follows are 18 T cell receptor beta chains derived from one specimen sequenced in a study of blood T cell repertoires in COVID-19. TCRdb keeps only in-frame clones here, not all; method: immunoSEQ multiplex PCR. Here the sample spans 15,000 to 20,000 clones, 75% to 85% being singletons. Specimen: peripheral blood. These receptor sequences come from a man older than 75 with acute or convalescent COVID-19.

The V call is TRBV7-2, the J call TRBJ1-5; D is uncertain. The V end lost 1 base, the J end lost 0 bases, and 10 bases lay between the germline ends. The CDR3 runs to 16 residues. The germline V gene has CDR1 SGHTA and CDR2 FQGNSA. CDR3 DNA: TGTGCCAGCAGCTTAGGAGATGCCGTTAGCAATCAGCCCCAGCATTTT. Its protein product is CASSLGDAVSNQPQHF.

J is TRBJ1-3 and V is TRBV5-1; TRBD1 aligns across 9 bases. CDR3 length: 16 amino acids. After removal of 2 bases from V and 1 base from J, the junction contained 4 bases not matched to a gene. CDR1 and CDR2 (germline): SGHRS, YFSETQ. The CDR3 protein is CASSFRGQGSGNTIYF. The CDR3 region has the DNA TGCGCCAGCAGCTTCCGGGGACAGGGATCTGGAAACACCATATATTTT. Looking up the rest from reference TRBV5-1 and TRBJ1-3 gives the full variable domain: KAGVTQTPRYLIKTRGQQVTLSCSPISGHRSVSWYQQTPGQGLQFLFEYFSETQRNKGNFPGRFSGRQFSNSRSEMNVSTLELGDSALYLCASSFRGQGSGNTIYFGEGSWLTVV.

The chain couples TRBV3-1 (or the pseudogene TRBV3-2) to TRBJ2-1, with 11 bases aligning to TRBD2. Looked up from germline, CDR1 is LGHDT and CDR2 is YNNKEL (reference sequence). The length of the CDR3 is 21 residues. V dropped 0 bases and J dropped 1; count of bases not matched to a gene: 14. This chain's CDR3 is CASSQDCLGLAAVRSYNEQFF. In DNA form, the CDR3 reads TGTGCCAGCAGCCAAGATTGCCTGGGACTAGCGGCAGTACGTTCCTACAATGAGCAGTTCTTC.

The chain uses TRBV5-1 and TRBJ1-1, with 8 bases lining up with TRBD1. Trimming took 3 bases from V and 5 from J; bases not matched to a gene: 3. Per germline, CDR1 SGHRS and CDR2 YFSETQ. The CDR3 length is 13 residues. The CDR3 DNA sequence: TGCGCCAGCAGCTCGGACAGGGAAACTGAAGCTTTCTTT. Translation gives CASSSDRETEAFF.

This clone was seen once. V and J are TRBV30 and TRBJ1-5, with D tentatively TRBD1 (6 bases). The CDR3 sequence is 13 residues long. Per the germline V gene, CDR1 is GTSNPN and CDR2 is SVGIG (reference sequence). V shed 8 bases and J shed 9 bases, with 20 bases lying between them. The CDR3 protein is CAIRQDPLRPQHF. In DNA, the CDR3 is TGTGCCATTCGACAGGACCCATTACGGCCCCAGCATTTT. The variable domain in full, completed from reference TRBV30 and TRBJ1-5, reads SQTIHQWPATLVQPVGSPLSLECTVEGTSNPNLYWYRQAAGRGLQLLFYSVGIGQISSEVPQNLSASRPQDRQFILSSKKLLLSDSGFYLCAIRQDPLRPQHFGDGTRLSIL.

This chain connects TRBV4-1 to TRBJ2-5; 8 bases are shared with TRBD2. This CDR3 region has 17 residues. J lost 5 bases, V lost 0 bases, and 11 bases had no gene match. From germline, CDR1 is MGHRA and CDR2 YSYEKL. The CDR3 protein is CASSQDRSGAKWETQYF. CDR3 in DNA: TGCGCCAGCAGCCAAGATCGTAGCGGGGCGAAGTGGGAGACCCAGTACTTC.

A single count supports this clone. The rearrangement uses TRBV2 and TRBJ2-7; possible D gene TRBD1, 6 bases. The CDR3 extends over 18 amino acids. Germline loops: CDR1 SNHLY, CDR2 FYNNEI. The V end lost 10 bases, the J end lost 4 bases, and 32 bases lay between the germline ends. The CDR3 DNA sequence: TGTGCCACCAGGACAGCCCGGCTTACCTATTCAGACCCTTACGAGCAGTACTTC. Translated, it gives CATRTARLTYSDPYEQYF. The full variable domain, completed using reference TRBV2 and TRBJ2-7, is EPEVTQTPSHQVTQMGQEVILRCVPISNHLYFYWYRQILGQKVEFLVSFYNNEISEKSEIFDDQFSVERPDGSNFTLKIRSTKLEDSAMYFCATRTARLTYSDPYEQYFGPGTRLTVT.

This clone was counted once. The chain joins TRBV6-5 to TRBJ2-1, with TRBD2 identical over 7 bases. In germline, CDR1 is MNHEY, CDR2 SVGAGI. The CDR3 consists of 14 residues. The V gene end was trimmed by 8 bases and the J gene end by 5 bases; junction bases not matched to a gene: 9. CDR3 amino acids: CASGRASGDNEQFF. CDR3 nucleotides: TGTGCCAGCGGCAGAGCTAGCGGCGACAATGAGCAGTTCTTC.

This chain links TRBV5-5 with TRBJ2-5; 7 nucleotides match TRBD2. CDR3 length equals 16 residues. Germline V gives CDR1 SGHKS, CDR2 YYEKEE (reference sequence). Trimming at V came to 0 bases and at J to 2 bases, leaving 7 bases not matched to a gene. This CDR3 is CASSLGIGGGQETQYF. Here the CDR3 DNA reads TGTGCCAGCAGCTTGGGGATCGGCGGGGGACAAGAGACCCAGTACTTC.

This chain uses TRBV6-4 with TRBJ2-1; 8 nucleotides align to TRBD2. The germline V gene encodes CDR1 MRHNA and CDR2 SNTAGT. The CDR3 sequence is 16 residues long. V gave up 0 bases and J gave up 7 bases; unmatched junction bases: 8. The CDR3 region has the DNA TGTGCCAGCAGTGACTCGAGTAGCGGGGCAAGAAATGAGCAGTTCTTC. Its translation: CASSDSSSGARNEQFF.

CDR3 coding DNA: TGTGCCAGCAGCCGGGGACTAGCGGGGGGCCTCCCTTCGGCCGGGGAGCTGTTTTTT. Translating gives CASSRGLAGGLPSAGELFF. The rearrangement joins TRBV5-4 to TRBJ2-2; 15 bases align to TRBD2. Trimming cost V 4 bases and J 6 bases; bases outside gene matches: 13. This CDR3 region has 19 residues. Germline V lookup: CDR1 SGHNT, CDR2 YYREEE (reference sequence).

This chain links TRBV7-9 with TRBJ1-2; D call uncertain. Germline-derived CDR1 and CDR2 are SEHNR and FQNEAQ (reference sequence). This CDR3 contains 13 residues. The V and J ends lost 5 bases and 0 bases respectively, with 7 bases between them. The CDR3 loop reads CASSRNTNYGYTF. CDR3 nucleotides: TGTGCCAGCAGCCGAAACACTAACTATGGCTACACCTTC.

This sequence joins TRBV5-1 and TRBJ2-4; D is ambiguous. The CDR3 is 15 residues long. Germline loops: CDR1 SGHRS, CDR2 YFSETQ. Between the trimmed V and J ends, which lost 4 bases and 1 base, there was a span of 12 bases. DNA of the CDR3: TGCGCCAGCAGCAACCTGGTCGGGGCCAAAAACATTCAGTACTTC. Translation: CASSNLVGAKNIQYF.

This clone has just a few counts. The genes are TRBV7-3 and TRBJ1-3, with D maybe TRBD1 (6 bases). The CDR3 consists of 13 residues. CDR1 is SGHTA, CDR2 FQGTGA, per germline. V dropped 5 bases and J dropped 7 bases, with 12 bases sitting between them. CDR3 loop: CASSVQGTNTIYF. The CDR3 nucleotides are TGTGCCAGCAGCGTACAGGGAACGAACACCATATATTTT.

This clone was seen a few times. V is TRBV7-6 and J is TRBJ2-6; TRBD1 matches at 9 bases. The CDR3 consists of 17 residues. Germline assignment: CDR1 SGHVS and CDR2 FNYEAQ. Trimming removed 5 bases from V and 4 bases from J; junction bases left unmatched: 9. CDR3 region: CASSRGTGTGGANVLTF. The DNA of the CDR3 is TGTGCCAGCAGCCGAGGTACCGGGACAGGGGGGGCCAACGTCCTGACTTTC. Full variable domain (missing parts from reference TRBV7-6 and TRBJ2-6): GAGVSQSPRYKVTKRGQDVALRCDPISGHVSLYWYRQALGQGPEFLTYFNYEAQQDKSGLPNDRFSAERPEGSISTLTIQRTEQRDSAMYRCASSRGTGTGGANVLTFGAGSRLTVL.

The chain links TRBV18 to TRBJ2-1; 7 positions agree with TRBD1. The trim removed 0 bases at V and 4 bases at J, leaving 3 bases unmatched. This CDR3 spans 15 amino acids. Germline V lookup: CDR1 KGHSH, CDR2 LQKENI. The chain's CDR3 is CASSPPSGGYNEQFF. As DNA, the CDR3 is TGTGCCAGCTCACCACCGTCAGGGGGATACAATGAGCAGTTCTTC.

This clone turned up a few times. The chain combines TRBV5-5 with TRBJ1-5, with unresolved D. V was pared by 0 bases and J by 7 bases, with 11 bases between. This CDR3 region has 14 residues. Germline-derived CDR1 and CDR2 are SGHKS and YYEKEE (reference sequence). CDR3 DNA sequence: TGTGCCAGCAGCTTGGTGGCTCAATACCAGCCCCAGCATTTT. It is translated as CASSLVAQYQPQHF. The whole variable domain, remainder taken from reference TRBV5-5 and TRBJ1-5, is DAGVTQSPTHLIKTRGQQVTLRCSPISGHKSVSWYQQVLGQGPQFIFQYYEKEERGRGNFPDRFSARQFPNYSSELNVNALLLGDSALYLCASSLVAQYQPQHFGDGTRLSIL.

This clone was detected once. This chain joins TRBV9 and TRBJ2-4, with 12 bases lining up with TRBD1. V gave up 2 bases and J gave up 2 bases; unmatched junction bases: 20. CDR1 is SGDLS, CDR2 YYNGEE, per germline. The length of the CDR3 is 22 residues. In nucleotides, the CDR3 is TGTGCCAGCAGCGTCCTAAAACACCGGGACAGGGGGCTTGCGTTGTCCAAAAACATTCAGTACTTC. This translates into CASSVLKHRDRGLALSKNIQYF.